This note documents a single T cell receptor beta chain sequence. Its antigen target is currently unknown. It may be a read error: a sequence one base away is much more abundant. Read against the paper, the sample's time point label means: newly diagnosed GD, antithyroid drugs for less than 3 months. For both TCR sequencing and RNA sequencing, RNA was extracted from PBMCs using TRIzol. The diagnosis of Graves' disease was made according to American Thyroid Association guidelines. Patients were recruited from an endocrinology department in Xi'an, China. Each patient gave approximately 8.8 milliliters of peripheral blood, collected in an EDTA anticoagulant tube. Ficoll Paque Plus density gradient separation was used to isolate PBMCs, and no further T cell sorting was performed. An Agilent 2100 Bioanalyzer and agarose gel were used to check RNA quality, while a NanoDrop 2000 measured RNA concentration.

The CDR3 numbers 16 residues from cysteine through phenylalanine. The sequence is cut down to CDR3 DNA, 48 bases in frame from base 1. At the junction V is shortened by 2 bases and J by 5 bases; bases outside the gene matches: 11. The germline V gene supplies CDR1 SGHTA and CDR2 FQGNSA. This sample was taken from a study of regulatory T cells in long-lasting Graves disease (dated by TCRdb to the early 2020s). Regarding the research as a whole: Newly diagnosed Graves' disease patients had taken antithyroid drugs for less than 3 months. This study used TCR sequencing and RNA sequencing of peripheral blood to compare persistent Graves' disease patients against newly diagnosed Graves' disease patients. The study took place in China and was registered as a clinical trial. A total of around 35 samples underwent TCR sequencing, from about 13 patients with persistent Graves' disease and 20 or so patients with newly diagnosed Graves' disease.

The paper's findings and limits, for the study overall: Lower TCR Shannon entropy and fewer highly expanded clones were observed in persistent Graves' disease patients than in newly diagnosed patients, which suggested clonal expansion. The authors noted that the small sample size was a limitation that may lower accuracy. Peripheral blood alone was examined, since thyroid tissue, which constituted the primary lesion, could not be accessed. Sequencing and analysis were restricted to the TCR beta chain. TRBV28, TRBJ1-2 and TRBJ2-5 were preferentially used in persistent disease, while TRBV20-1 and TRBJ2-1 were favored in newly diagnosed disease. A larger number of public clonotypes was shared among persistent patients (under 3,000) than among newly diagnosed patients (around 970).

Library generation was performed with multiplex PCR. The sample was run on an Illumina HiSeq 4000. To build TCR beta libraries, CDR3 regions were amplified by Arm-PCR using iRepertoire HTBI primers. PCR products were gel purified before sequencing. In the authors' own workflow: Gene usage analysis of CDR3 amino acid clonotypes used the approximately 62 TRBV and about 14 TRBJ segments found across samples. COPE and FqMerger were used to merge the filtered high-quality paired reads into contigs. BLAST was used to align contigs to IMGT TRBV, TRBD and TRBJ reference genes, and CDR3 was defined according to IMGT. Any clonotype with a frequency above 0.1% was classified as a highly expanded clone. Shannon entropy was used to measure repertoire diversity, and the Gini coefficient was used to measure V-J evenness. Clonotypes shared by more than one individual were considered public. TCRdb's own reprocessing of the public reads used fastp at Q25 and MiXCR and kept productive beta chains. Here each entry gathers all rows of one CDR3 protein and keeps the most common genes and DNA. These V and J calls derive from TCRdb rather than the authors' analysis. The sample table lists roughly 420,000 distinct CDR3 sequences, 12% to 15% of them with a count of one. The ten largest clones capture roughly 18% of the sample.

These records were also assigned to another study, of T cells in Graves' hyperthyroidism and ophthalmopathy. As the second paper documents: Graves' hyperthyroidism was defined as stable when no progression to ophthalmopathy occurred over 18 months of follow-up. Hyperthyroidism patients were aged 18 to 65 years and newly diagnosed, with disease duration of less than 2 months. Patients with uncontrolled infections, other autoimmune diseases, pregnancy or lactation were excluded. Diagnoses relied on clinical symptoms, serum thyroxine and TRAb, thyroid ultrasound and orbital computed tomography. For the first round of RT-PCR on the TCR CDR3, the HTBI primer set was used together with the Qiagen OneStep RT-PCR kit. Most expanded thyroid clonotypes (frequency above 0.001) were also found in blood, which suggests that blood repertoires may mirror thyroid immune responses. In cross-validation, a model built on a 13 V-J signature told ophthalmopathy apart from stable hyperthyroidism with 87.88% sensitivity and approximately 81% specificity, and in testing the same model reached 80%/75%. In validation, progression to ophthalmopathy was predicted by the model with approximately 67% sensitivity and approximately 78% specificity, a median of about 6 months before onset. To identify TCR V-J signatures that set the groups apart, the researchers used a discovery cohort of about a hundred patients, made up of around 40 with Graves' ophthalmopathy and some 60 with stable Graves' hyperthyroidism. Prospective prediction of ophthalmopathy was tested in an independent validation cohort consisting of roughly 19 hyperthyroidism patients and approximately 16 patients who later progressed to ophthalmopathy. For training and testing, the 100 or so patients in the discovery cohort were randomly divided in a 7:3 ratio. The study also compared thyroid tissue and blood T-cell repertoires from more than five Graves' hyperthyroidism patients. After blood sampling, hyperthyroidism patients were treated with methimazole at a starting dose of 30 mg daily, and ophthalmopathy patients were treated with high-dose intravenous methylprednisolone. A second multiplex PCR round built the libraries, followed by size selection and purification. Libraries were sequenced paired-end with 100 bp reads on an Illumina HiSeq2000. SOAPnuke was used to process the raw data, throwing out any read that contained adapters or uncalled bases, had a mean Phred below 15, or lacked an exact constant-primer or identifier match. High-quality paired reads were merged with COPE v1.2.5, and unique nucleotide sequences were defined as clonotypes. MiTCR v1.1 was used to align the clonotypes against IMGT TRBV, TRBD and TRBJ reference segments. The analysis was restricted to V-J combinations with a frequency above 0.0001, which together covered about 99% of the repertoires. A TCS score was defined as the ratio of F50 (clonal expansion) to E x V (chaos), with BLOSUM62-based TCRdist applied between CDR3 peptides within each V-J. Welch's t-statistics and random forest reduced roughly 540 V-J features to 10 to 15, which were used in a naive Bayes classifier (R e1071). Sample size was not statistically predetermined, and investigators were not blinded to group allocation. The paper reports TCR Vbeta CDR3 sequencing of roughly 140 peripheral blood samples: fewer than 50 ophthalmopathy, roughly 74 hyperthyroidism and around 17 progressor patients.

The specimen was peripheral blood mononuclear cells (PBMCs), collected at new diagnosis, from a patient treated with antithyroid drugs. This sequence was found in a woman between 50 and 59 years old with Graves disease. Donor details come from another sample of the same person, matched by shared clones. The rearrangement combines TRBV7-2 with TRBJ2-5; the junction holds 7 bases that match TRBD2. At the DNA level, the sequence is TGTGCCAGCAGCTTATTCAGTGGCGGGAGTTTTGAGACCCAGTACTTC. Its protein reads: CASSLFSGGSFETQYF.